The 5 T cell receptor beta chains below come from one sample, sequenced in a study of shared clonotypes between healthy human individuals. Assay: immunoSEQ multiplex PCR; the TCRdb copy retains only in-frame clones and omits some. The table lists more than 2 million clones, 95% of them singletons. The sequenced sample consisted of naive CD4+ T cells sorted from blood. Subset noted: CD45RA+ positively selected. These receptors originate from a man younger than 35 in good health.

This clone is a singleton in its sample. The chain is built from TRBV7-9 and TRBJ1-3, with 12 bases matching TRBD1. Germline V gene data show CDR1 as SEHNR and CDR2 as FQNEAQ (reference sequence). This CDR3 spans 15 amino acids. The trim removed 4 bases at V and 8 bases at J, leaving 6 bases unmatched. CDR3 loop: CASSWDRGPRDTIYF. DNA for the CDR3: TGTGCCAGCAGCTGGGACAGGGGGCCCAGGGACACCATATATTTT.

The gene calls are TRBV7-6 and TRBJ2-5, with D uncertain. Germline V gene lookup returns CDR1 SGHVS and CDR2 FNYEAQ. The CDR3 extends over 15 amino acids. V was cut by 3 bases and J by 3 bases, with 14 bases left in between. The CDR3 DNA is TGTGCCAGCAGCTTCAACGTGAGGCAGGAAGAGACCCAGTACTTC. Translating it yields CASSFNVRQEETQYF.

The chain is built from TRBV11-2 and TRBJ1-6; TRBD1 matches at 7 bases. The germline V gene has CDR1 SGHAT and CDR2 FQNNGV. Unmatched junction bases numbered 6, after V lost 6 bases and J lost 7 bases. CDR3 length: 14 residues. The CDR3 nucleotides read TGTGCCAGCAGGCTGGACAGGTCAAATTCACCCCTCCACTTT. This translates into CASRLDRSNSPLHF.

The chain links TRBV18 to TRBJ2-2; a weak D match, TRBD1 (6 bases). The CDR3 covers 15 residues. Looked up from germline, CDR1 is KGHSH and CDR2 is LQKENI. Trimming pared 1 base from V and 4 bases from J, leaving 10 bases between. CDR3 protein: CASSPRSGVTGELFF. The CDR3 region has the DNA TGTGCCAGCTCACCACGGTCAGGGGTCACCGGGGAGCTGTTTTTT.

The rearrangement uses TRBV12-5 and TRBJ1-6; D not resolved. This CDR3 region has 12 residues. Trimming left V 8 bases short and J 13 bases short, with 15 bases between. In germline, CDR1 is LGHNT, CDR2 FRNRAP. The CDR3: CASSFHTGPLHF. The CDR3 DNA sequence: TGTGCTAGTTCATTCCACACGGGGCCCCTCCACTTT.